The 12 T cell receptor beta chains given below trace back to one sample, sequenced in a study of radiotherapy plus CTLA-4 blockade in lung cancer. Using immunoSEQ multiplex PCR, the repertoire was profiled, and TCRdb retains in-frame clones only, with some absent. Among approximately 81,000 clones listed, over 70% were seen once. The specimen comprised peripheral blood, sampled from a patient treated with radiotherapy plus ipilimumab. The receptors derive from a human donor with non-small cell lung cancer who had a partial response to radiotherapy plus ipilimumab. Some clones in this sample may be carry-over from other donors' samples.

This clone was recorded once. V usage is TRBV5-4 and J usage is TRBJ2-5, with 11 bases lining up with TRBD2. CDR1 and CDR2 (germline): SGHNT, YYREEE (reference sequence). V was pared by 4 bases and J by 3 bases, with 17 bases of the junction left unmatched. This CDR3 is built from 19 residues. The CDR3 DNA reads as TGTGCCAGCAGCAGAGGGGGGGTAGACTTTAGCGGGAGGGAAGAGACCCAGTACTTC. Encoded protein: CASSRGGVDFSGREETQYF. Variable domain in full (rest from reference TRBV5-4 and TRBJ2-5): ETGVTQSPTHLIKTRGQQVTLRCSSQSGHNTVSWYQQALGQGPQFIFQYYREEENGRGNFPPRFSGLQFPNYSSELNVNALELDDSALYLCASSRGGVDFSGREETQYFGPGTRLLVL.

The chain combines TRBV27 with TRBJ2-5, with D maybe TRBD1 (6 bases). The germline CDR1 and CDR2 sequences are MNHEY and SMNVEV (reference sequence). This CDR3 comprises 15 residues. Deletions cut 5 bases from V and 5 bases from J, with 18 bases between. As DNA, the CDR3 is TGTGCCAGCAGTCCCCGGCAGGGGACGGGGGAGACCCAGTACTTC. Protein product: CASSPRQGTGETQYF.

This clone was counted a few times. This chain links TRBV7-9 with TRBJ1-4, with a tentative D call TRBD1 (5 bases). Germline loops: CDR1 SEHNR, CDR2 FQNEAQ (reference sequence). V was shortened by 3 bases and J by 2 bases, with 7 bases between the two germline ends. This CDR3 has 14 amino acids. The CDR3 DNA follows: TGTGCCAGCAGCTTTGGGACTACTAATGAAAAACTGTTTTTT. This codes for CASSFGTTNEKLFF. The variable domain in full, completed from reference TRBV7-9 and TRBJ1-4, reads DTGVSQNPRHKITKRGQNVTFRCDPISEHNRLYWYRQTLGQGPEFLTYFQNEAQLEKSRLLSDRFSAERPKGSFSTLEIQRTEQGDSAMYLCASSFGTTNEKLFFGSGTQLSVL.

This chain uses TRBV7-9 with TRBJ2-5; 7 positions match TRBD1. J gave up 5 bases and V 4 bases, and 7 bases lay outside the gene matches. The CDR3 is made up of 14 amino acids. Germline lookup yields CDR1 SEHNR and CDR2 FQNEAQ (reference sequence). Here the CDR3 DNA reads TGTGCCAGCAGCTCTACCGGGACAGCCGAGACCCAGTACTTC. It translates to CASSSTGTAETQYF.

This clone was observed once. The rearrangement uses TRBV5-6 and TRBJ2-3; 7 nucleotides align to TRBD2. The CDR3 loop spans 14 amino acids. The V segment lost 7 bases and the J segment 3 bases; nucleotides outside the gene matches: 8. CDR1 is SGHDT, CDR2 YYEEEE, per germline. The CDR3 reads CASFQRGWTDTQYF. CDR3 nucleotides: TGTGCCAGCTTCCAGCGGGGTTGGACAGATACGCAGTATTTT.

The gene calls are TRBV9 and TRBJ1-1, with D unclear. V lost 4 bases and J 1 base, leaving 14 bases between the germline ends. This CDR3 is 15 amino acids long. Germline CDR1 SGDLS, CDR2 YYNGEE. The DNA of the CDR3 is TGTGCCAGCAGCCCACTCCCGGGTGCGAACACTGAAGCTTTCTTT. It is translated as CASSPLPGANTEAFF.

The CDR3 nucleotides are TGCAGCGTTGGAGCGGGACAGGGGGGTAGAGCTTTCTTT. Translated, it gives CSVGAGQGGRAFF. The V gene is TRBV29-1, the J gene TRBJ1-1; 11 bases agree with TRBD1. Germline loops: CDR1 SQVTM, CDR2 ANQGSEA. Losses at the gene ends were 4 bases for V and 10 bases for J; bases not matched to a gene: 8. The CDR3 loop spans 13 amino acids.

V usage is TRBV5-5 and J usage is TRBJ1-1, with 10 bases identical to TRBD1. Germline trimming cut 2 bases from V and 4 bases from J; bases unmatched to any gene: 5. CDR1 and CDR2 (germline): SGHKS, YYEKEE (reference sequence). This CDR3 region has 15 residues. CDR3 sequence reads: CASSFRDRGGTEAFF. Here the CDR3 DNA reads TGTGCCAGCAGCTTCCGGGACAGGGGAGGCACTGAAGCTTTCTTT.

The chain carries TRBV14 and TRBJ1-2; no definite D call. The CDR3 sequence is 13 residues long. Per germline, CDR1 SGHDN and CDR2 FVKESK. V lost 1 base and J lost 5, with 8 bases in between. DNA for the CDR3: TGTGCCAGCAGCCAAGTCTCAGTGTATGGCTACACCTTC. Translation: CASSQVSVYGYTF.

This chain uses TRBV9 with TRBJ2-2; TRBD2 might be the D (5 bases). V was trimmed by 3 bases and J by 2 bases, leaving 8 bases between them. CDR1 is SGDLS, CDR2 YYNGEE, per germline. The CDR3 sequence is 14 residues long. This CDR3 reads CASSARTNTGELFF. The CDR3 DNA is TGTGCCAGCAGCGCCCGGACTAACACCGGGGAGCTGTTTTTT.

The chain links TRBV23-1 to TRBJ2-7; a possible D gene is TRBD1 (6 bases). TRBV23-1 falls under the ORF class, with uncertain function. This CDR3 comprises 16 residues. The V gene lost 1 base and the J gene lost 0 bases, with 13 bases spanning the gap. CDR3 amino acids: CASSQWATGTSYEQYF. The CDR3 DNA is TGCGCCAGCAGTCAATGGGCGACAGGAACCTCCTACGAGCAGTACTTC.

Only one count was recorded for this clone. The chain employs TRBV25-1 and TRBJ1-2, with TRBD1 matching 9 bases. Losses at the gene ends were 1 base for V and 4 bases for J; bases not matched to a gene: 7. Germline CDR1 and CDR2: MGHDK and SYGVNS. CDR3 length equals 16 residues. The CDR3 loop reads CASSEWGDRVGYGYTF. The CDR3 DNA follows: TGTGCCAGCAGTGAATGGGGGGACAGGGTGGGCTATGGCTACACCTTC.